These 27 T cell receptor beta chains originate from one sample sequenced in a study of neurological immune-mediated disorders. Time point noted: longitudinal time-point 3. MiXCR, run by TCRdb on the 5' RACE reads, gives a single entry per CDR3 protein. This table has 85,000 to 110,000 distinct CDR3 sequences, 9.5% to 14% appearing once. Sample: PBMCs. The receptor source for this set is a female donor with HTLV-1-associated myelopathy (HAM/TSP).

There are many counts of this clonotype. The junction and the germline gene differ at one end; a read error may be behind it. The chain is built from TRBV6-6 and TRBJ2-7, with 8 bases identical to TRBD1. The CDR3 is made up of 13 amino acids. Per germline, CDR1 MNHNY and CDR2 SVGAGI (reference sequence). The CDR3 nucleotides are TGTGCCAGCAGCTTGGGGACAGGCCGGGAGCGGTACTTC. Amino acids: CASSLGTGRERYF.

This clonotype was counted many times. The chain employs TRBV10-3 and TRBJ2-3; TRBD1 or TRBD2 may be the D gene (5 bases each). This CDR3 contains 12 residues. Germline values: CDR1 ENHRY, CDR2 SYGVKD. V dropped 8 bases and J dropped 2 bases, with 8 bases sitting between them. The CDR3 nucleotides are TGTGCCATCCTGGGGGACACAGATACGCAGTATTTT. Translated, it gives CAILGDTDTQYF.

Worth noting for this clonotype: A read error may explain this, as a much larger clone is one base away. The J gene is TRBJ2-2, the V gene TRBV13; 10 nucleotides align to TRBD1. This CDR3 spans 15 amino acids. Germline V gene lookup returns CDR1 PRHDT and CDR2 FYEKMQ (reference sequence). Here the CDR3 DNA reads TGTGCCAGCAGCAAGGACAGGGGGAACACCGGGGAGATGTTTTTT. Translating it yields CASSKDRGNTGEMFF.

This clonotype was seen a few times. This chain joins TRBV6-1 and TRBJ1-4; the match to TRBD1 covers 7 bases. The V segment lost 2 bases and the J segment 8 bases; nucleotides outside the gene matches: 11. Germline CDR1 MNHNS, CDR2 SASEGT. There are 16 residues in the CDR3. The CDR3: CASSERLNRGGEKLFF. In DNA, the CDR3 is TGTGCCAGCAGTGAACGTCTGAACAGGGGAGGAGAAAAACTGTTTTTT.

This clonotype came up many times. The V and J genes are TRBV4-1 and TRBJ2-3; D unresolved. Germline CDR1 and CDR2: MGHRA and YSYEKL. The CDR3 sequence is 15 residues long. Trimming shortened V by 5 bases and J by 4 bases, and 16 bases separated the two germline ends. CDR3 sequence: CASSGRRLDADTQYF. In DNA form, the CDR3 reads TGCGCCAGCAGCGGTAGACGGCTAGATGCAGATACGCAGTATTTT.

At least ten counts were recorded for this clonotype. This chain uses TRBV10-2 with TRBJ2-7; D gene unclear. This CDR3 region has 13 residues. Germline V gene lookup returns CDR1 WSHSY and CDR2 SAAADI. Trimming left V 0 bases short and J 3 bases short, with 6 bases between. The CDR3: CASSESVGYEQYF. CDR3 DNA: TGCGCCAGCAGTGAGTCGGTAGGCTACGAGCAGTACTTC.

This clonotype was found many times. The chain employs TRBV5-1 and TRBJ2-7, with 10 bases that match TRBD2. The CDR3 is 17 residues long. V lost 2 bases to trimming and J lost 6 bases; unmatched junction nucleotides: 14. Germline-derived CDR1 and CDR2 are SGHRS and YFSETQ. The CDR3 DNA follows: TGCGCCAGCAGCTTCAAAGCGCAACTAGCGGGGAGGGCCGAGCAGTACTTC. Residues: CASSFKAQLAGRAEQYF.

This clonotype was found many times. CDR3 protein: CASSPGPGEQYF. The CDR3 DNA is TGTGCCAGCTCACCAGGGCCCGGGGAGCAGTACTTC. The chain joins TRBV18 to TRBJ2-7; no clear D. The germline V gene encodes CDR1 KGHSH and CDR2 LQKENI. This CDR3 comprises 12 residues. With 2 bases removed from V and 7 bases from J, the gap between germline ends came to 9 bases.

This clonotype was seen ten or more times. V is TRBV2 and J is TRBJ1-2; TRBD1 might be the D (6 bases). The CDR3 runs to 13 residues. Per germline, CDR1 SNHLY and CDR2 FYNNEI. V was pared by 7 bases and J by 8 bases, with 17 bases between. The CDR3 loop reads CASIPGRRGGYTF. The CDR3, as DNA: TGTGCCAGCATCCCGGGCCGAAGGGGGGGCTACACCTTC.

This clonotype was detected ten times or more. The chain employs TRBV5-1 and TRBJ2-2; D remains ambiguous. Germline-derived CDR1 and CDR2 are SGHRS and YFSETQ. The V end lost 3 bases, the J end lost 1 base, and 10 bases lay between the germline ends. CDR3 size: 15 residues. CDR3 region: CASSSYIVNTGELFF. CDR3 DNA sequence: TGCGCCAGCAGCTCGTACATCGTGAACACCGGGGAGCTGTTTTTT.

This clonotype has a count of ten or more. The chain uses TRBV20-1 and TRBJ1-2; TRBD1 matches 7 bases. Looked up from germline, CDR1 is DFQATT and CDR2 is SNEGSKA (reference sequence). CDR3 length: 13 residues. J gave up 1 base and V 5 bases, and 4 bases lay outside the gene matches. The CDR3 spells CSAQGGINYGYTF. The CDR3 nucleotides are TGCAGTGCTCAAGGGGGCATTAACTATGGCTACACCTTC.

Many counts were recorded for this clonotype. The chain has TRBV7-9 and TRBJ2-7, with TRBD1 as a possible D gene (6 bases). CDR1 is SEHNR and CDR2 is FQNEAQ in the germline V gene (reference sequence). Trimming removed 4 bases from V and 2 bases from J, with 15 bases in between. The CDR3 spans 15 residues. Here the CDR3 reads CASSSLTGIPYEQYF. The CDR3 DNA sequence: TGTGCCAGCAGCTCCTTGACAGGAATTCCCTACGAGCAGTACTTC.

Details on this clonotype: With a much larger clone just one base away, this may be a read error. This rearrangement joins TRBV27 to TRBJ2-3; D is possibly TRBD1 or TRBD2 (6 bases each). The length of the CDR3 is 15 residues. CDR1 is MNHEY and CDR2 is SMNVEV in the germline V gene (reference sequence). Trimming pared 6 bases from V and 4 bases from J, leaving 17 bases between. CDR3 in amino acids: CASSPKGGRSDTQYF. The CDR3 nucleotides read TGTGCCAGCAGCCCCAAGGGGGGCCGGTCAGATACGCAGTATTTT.

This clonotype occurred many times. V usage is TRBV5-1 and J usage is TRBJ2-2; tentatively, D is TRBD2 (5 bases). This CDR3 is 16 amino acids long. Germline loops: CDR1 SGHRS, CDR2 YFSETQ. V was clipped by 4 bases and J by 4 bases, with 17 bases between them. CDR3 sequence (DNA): TGCGCCAGCAGCCCGTCCGATGGAGGTCGCACCGGGGAGCTGTTTTTT. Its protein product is CASSPSDGGRTGELFF.

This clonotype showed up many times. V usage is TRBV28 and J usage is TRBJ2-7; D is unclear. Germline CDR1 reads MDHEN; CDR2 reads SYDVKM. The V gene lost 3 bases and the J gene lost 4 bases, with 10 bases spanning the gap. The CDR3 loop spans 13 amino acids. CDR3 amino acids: CASSFPPVYEQYF. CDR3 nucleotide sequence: TGTGCCAGCAGTTTCCCCCCGGTATACGAGCAGTACTTC.

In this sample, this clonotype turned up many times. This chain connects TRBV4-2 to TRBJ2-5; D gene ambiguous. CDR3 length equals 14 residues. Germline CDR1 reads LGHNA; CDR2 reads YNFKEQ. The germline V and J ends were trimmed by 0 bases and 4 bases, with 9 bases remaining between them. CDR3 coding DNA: TGTGCCAGCAGCCAAGATCCGTGGGGAGAGACCCAGTACTTC. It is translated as CASSQDPWGETQYF.

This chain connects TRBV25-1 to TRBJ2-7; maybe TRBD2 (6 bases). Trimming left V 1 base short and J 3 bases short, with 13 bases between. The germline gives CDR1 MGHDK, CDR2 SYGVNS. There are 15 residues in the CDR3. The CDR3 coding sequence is TGTGCCAGCAGTGAATCGACTAGATGGGGCTACGAGCAGTACTTC. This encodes CASSESTRWGYEQYF.

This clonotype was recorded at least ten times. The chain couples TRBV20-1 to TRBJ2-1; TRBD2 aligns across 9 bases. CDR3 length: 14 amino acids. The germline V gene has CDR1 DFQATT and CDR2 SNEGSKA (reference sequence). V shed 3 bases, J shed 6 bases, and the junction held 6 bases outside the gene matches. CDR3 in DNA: TGCAGTGCTAGGCGGGGGGGCCATGGCAATGAGCAGTTCTTC. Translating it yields CSARRGGHGNEQFF.

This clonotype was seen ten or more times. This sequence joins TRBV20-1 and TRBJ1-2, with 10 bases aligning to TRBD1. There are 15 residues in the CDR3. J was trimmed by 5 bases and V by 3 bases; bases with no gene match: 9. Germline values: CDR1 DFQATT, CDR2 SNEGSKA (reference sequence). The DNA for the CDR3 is TGCAGTGCTAGGGGGGGGACAGGGGACCGGTATGGCTACACCTTC. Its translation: CSARGGTGDRYGYTF.

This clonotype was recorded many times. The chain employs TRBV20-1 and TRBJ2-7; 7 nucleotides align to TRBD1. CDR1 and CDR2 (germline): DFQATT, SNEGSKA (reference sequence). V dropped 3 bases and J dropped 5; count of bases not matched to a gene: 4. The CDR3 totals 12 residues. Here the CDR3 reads CSASGRGNEQYF. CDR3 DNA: TGCAGTGCTAGCGGCAGGGGGAACGAGCAGTACTTC.

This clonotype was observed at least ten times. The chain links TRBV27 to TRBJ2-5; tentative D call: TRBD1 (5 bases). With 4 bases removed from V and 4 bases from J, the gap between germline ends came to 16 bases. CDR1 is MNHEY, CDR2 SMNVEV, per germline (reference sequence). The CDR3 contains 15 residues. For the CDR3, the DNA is TGTGCCAGCAGTTCGCACCTCGCTAGGGGAGAGACCCAGTACTTC. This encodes CASSSHLARGETQYF.

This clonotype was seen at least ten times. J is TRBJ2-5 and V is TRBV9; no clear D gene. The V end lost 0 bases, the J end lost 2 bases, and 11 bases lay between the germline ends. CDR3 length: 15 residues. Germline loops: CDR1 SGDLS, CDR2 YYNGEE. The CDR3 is CASSVGAAFQETQYF. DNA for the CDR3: TGTGCCAGCAGCGTAGGGGCAGCTTTTCAAGAGACCCAGTACTTC.

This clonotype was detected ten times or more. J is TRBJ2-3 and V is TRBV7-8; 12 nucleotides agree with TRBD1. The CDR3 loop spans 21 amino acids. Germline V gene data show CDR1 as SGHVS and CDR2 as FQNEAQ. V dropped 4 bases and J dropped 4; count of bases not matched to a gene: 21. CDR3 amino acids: CASSSHTGTGGVRRSPDTQYF. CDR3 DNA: TGTGCCAGCAGCTCCCACACCGGGACAGGGGGCGTAAGGCGGAGTCCAGATACGCAGTATTTT.

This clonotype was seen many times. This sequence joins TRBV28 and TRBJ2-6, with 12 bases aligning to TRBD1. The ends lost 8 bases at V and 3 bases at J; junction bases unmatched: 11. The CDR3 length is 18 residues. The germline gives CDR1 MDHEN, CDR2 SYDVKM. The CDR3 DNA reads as TGTGCCAGCGGAGAGCCGGGACAGGGGGCGGGTGGGGCCAACGTCCTGACTTTC. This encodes CASGEPGQGAGGANVLTF.

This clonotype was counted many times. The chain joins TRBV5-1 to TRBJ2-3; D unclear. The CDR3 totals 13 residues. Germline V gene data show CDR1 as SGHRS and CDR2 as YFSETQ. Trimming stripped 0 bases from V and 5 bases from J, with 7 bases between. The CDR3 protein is CASSLEAVDTQYF. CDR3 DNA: TGCGCCAGCAGCTTGGAAGCCGTAGATACGCAGTATTTT.

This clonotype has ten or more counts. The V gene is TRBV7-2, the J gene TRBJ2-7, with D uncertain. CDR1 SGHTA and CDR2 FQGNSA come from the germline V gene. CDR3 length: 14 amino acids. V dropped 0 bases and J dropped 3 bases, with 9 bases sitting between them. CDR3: CASSLAGMGYEQYF. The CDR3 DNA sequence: TGTGCCAGCAGCTTAGCAGGGATGGGCTACGAGCAGTACTTC. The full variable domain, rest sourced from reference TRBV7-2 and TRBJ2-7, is GAGVSQSPSNKVTEKGKDVELRCDPISGHTALYWYRQSLGQGLEFLIYFQGNSAPDKSGLPSDRFSAERTGGSVSTLTIQRTQQEDSAVYLCASSLAGMGYEQYFGPGTRLTVT.

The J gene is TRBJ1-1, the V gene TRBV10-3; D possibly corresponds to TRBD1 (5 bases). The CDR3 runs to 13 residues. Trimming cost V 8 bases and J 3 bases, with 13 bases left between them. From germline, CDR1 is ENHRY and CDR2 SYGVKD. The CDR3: CAIWQGTDTEAFF. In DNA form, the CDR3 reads TGTGCCATCTGGCAAGGGACGGACACTGAAGCTTTCTTT.